The 24 T cell receptor beta chains given below trace back to one sample, sequenced in a study of shared clonotypes between healthy human individuals. Assay used: immunoSEQ multiplex PCR; TCRdb lists only in-frame clones, some missing. The sample has over a million clones; roughly 96% are singletons. Sequenced: naive CD4+ T cells sorted from blood. Subset: CD45RA+ positively selected. The receptors shown here come from a man aged 30 to 39 in good health.

The rearrangement joins TRBV19 to TRBJ2-7; tentative D call: TRBD1 (6 bases). The ends were cut back, 6 bases at V and 3 bases at J, with 15 bases in the middle. Germline CDR1 is LNHDA and CDR2 is SQIVND (reference sequence). The CDR3 length is 14 residues. Written as DNA, the CDR3 is TGTGCCAGTAGCCCCTCCGGGACACACTACGAGCAGTACTTC. Protein: CASSPSGTHYEQYF.

The chain carries TRBV28 and TRBJ2-2; a weak D match, TRBD1 (5 bases). Germline V gene lookup returns CDR1 MDHEN and CDR2 SYDVKM. This CDR3 has 14 amino acids. Trimming took 5 bases from V and 6 from J, leaving 13 bases between them. CDR3: CASSPQVTAGELFF. In DNA, the CDR3 is TGTGCCAGCAGTCCACAGGTAACCGCCGGGGAGCTGTTTTTT. Using reference TRBV28 and TRBJ2-2 for the parts outside the CDR3, the full variable domain is DVKVTQSSRYLVKRTGEKVFLECVQDMDHENMFWYRQDPGLGLRLIYFSYDVKMKEKGDIPEGYSVSREKKERFSLILESASTNQTSMYLCASSPQVTAGELFFGEGSRLTVL.

This clone was observed a single time. The CDR3 spells CSVGGIGIRYEQYF. CDR3 in DNA: TGCAGCGTTGGGGGGATAGGGATCCGCTACGAGCAGTACTTC. The chain joins TRBV29-1 to TRBJ2-7, with D possibly being TRBD1 or TRBD2 (5 bases each). Trimming took 4 bases from V and 3 from J, leaving 16 bases between them. The germline CDR1 and CDR2 sequences are SQVTM and ANQGSEA. CDR3 length equals 14 residues.

The V call is TRBV27, the J call TRBJ1-2; TRBD1 might be the D (6 bases). The V and J ends lost 5 bases and 3 bases respectively, with 43 bases between them. The CDR3 consists of 24 residues. CDR1 MNHEY and CDR2 SMNVEV come from the germline V gene (reference sequence). In DNA form, the CDR3 reads TGTGCCAGCAGTCAAAGCGGGCAAAGGCTCGGTTGGTTAACAGGGAATCCAAGGGACTATGGCTACACCTTC. Its protein is CASSQSGQRLGWLTGNPRDYGYTF.

The chain recombines TRBV4-3 with TRBJ2-7; 11 nucleotides match TRBD1. J was trimmed by 3 bases and V by 0 bases; bases with no gene match: 4. The CDR3 totals 16 residues. Germline lookup yields CDR1 LGHNA and CDR2 YSLEER. CDR3 coding DNA: TGCGCCAGCAGCCAAGAACTCGGGACAGGGGGCTACGAGCAGTACTTC. Translated, it gives CASSQELGTGGYEQYF.

The DNA for the CDR3 is TGCAGCGTTGAATCGGGACAGAAAAGCTCCTACGAGCAGTACTTC. Protein product: CSVESGQKSSYEQYF. The chain uses TRBV29-1 and TRBJ2-7, with TRBD1 matching 7 bases. With V trimmed by 2 bases and J by 0 bases, 7 bases remained unmatched. This CDR3 comprises 15 residues. Germline lookup yields CDR1 SQVTM and CDR2 ANQGSEA.

The chain employs TRBV11-3 and TRBJ2-3; D is perhaps TRBD1 (6 bases). Per germline, CDR1 SGHNT and CDR2 YENEEA. This CDR3 spans 13 amino acids. V was shortened by 5 bases and J by 1 base, with 7 bases between the two germline ends. The CDR3 DNA reads as TGTGCCAGCAGCCGACAGGGCACAGATACGCAGTATTTT. Protein sequence: CASSRQGTDTQYF.

As for this clone: This CDR3 is also generated by other DNA sequences in the sample. CDR3: CASSLLAGVLYEQYF. DNA of the CDR3: TGTGCCAGCAGTTTATTAGCGGGTGTACTCTACGAGCAGTACTTC. This chain connects TRBV27 to TRBJ2-7; TRBD2 agrees at 7 bases. J was trimmed by 3 bases and V by 1 base; bases with no gene match: 6. The CDR3 is 15 residues long. CDR1 MNHEY and CDR2 SMNVEV come from the germline V gene (reference sequence).

The chain uses TRBV5-1 and TRBJ2-1; D is unclear. The length of the CDR3 is 12 residues. Germline V lookup: CDR1 SGHRS, CDR2 YFSETQ. V gave up 3 bases and J gave up 8 bases, with 9 bases separating them. The CDR3 here is CASSSTVHEQFF. The CDR3 DNA reads TGCGCCAGCAGCTCGACTGTTCATGAGCAGTTCTTC.

J is TRBJ2-2 and V is TRBV7-2, with D unclear. The length of the CDR3 is 16 residues. Per germline, CDR1 SGHTA and CDR2 FQGNSA. Deletions cut 6 bases from V and 1 base from J, with 15 bases between. This CDR3 reads CASSTLGAQNTGELFF. The CDR3, as DNA: TGTGCCAGCAGTACGCTAGGTGCCCAGAACACCGGGGAGCTGTTTTTT.

The chain employs TRBV6-4 and TRBJ2-3; D unresolved. The germline V gene has CDR1 MRHNA and CDR2 SNTAGT. Trimming took off 8 bases at V and 1 base at J, with 10 bases between the two ends. The CDR3 length is 13 residues. The CDR3 reads CASEASGTDTQYF. For the CDR3, the DNA is TGTGCCAGCGAGGCGAGCGGCACAGATACGCAGTATTTT.

The chain has TRBV7-2 and TRBJ2-3; D is uncertain. The CDR3 totals 14 residues. Germline assignment: CDR1 SGHTA and CDR2 FQGNSA. Between the trimmed V and J ends, which lost 3 bases and 7 bases, there was a span of 14 bases. CDR3 region: CASSFQEDGNTQYF. CDR3 nucleotides: TGTGCCAGCAGCTTCCAAGAAGATGGCAATACGCAGTATTTT.

The chain links TRBV7-2 to TRBJ2-7, with TRBD1 matching over 9 bases. Per germline, CDR1 SGHTA and CDR2 FQGNSA. V lost 6 bases, J lost 5 bases, and 8 bases stayed unmatched. This CDR3 spans 14 amino acids. The CDR3 DNA reads as TGTGCCAGCAGAAAGCGACAGGGGGTCGACGAGCAGTACTTC. Amino acids: CASRKRQGVDEQYF.

The chain uses TRBV9 and TRBJ2-1; TRBD2 matches at 16 bases. The CDR3 consists of 19 residues. Germline trimming cut 0 bases from V and 6 bases from J; bases unmatched to any gene: 9. Germline values: CDR1 SGDLS, CDR2 YYNGEE. Here the CDR3 reads CASSVVSGLAGGRGNEQFF. The CDR3 DNA reads TGTGCCAGCAGCGTAGTATCGGGACTAGCGGGAGGGAGGGGCAATGAGCAGTTCTTC.

This clone has just one count. The chain is built from TRBV29-1 and TRBJ2-3; 10 bases match TRBD2. Germline-derived CDR1 and CDR2 are SQVTM and ANQGSEA. The CDR3 loop spans 13 amino acids. The V and J ends lost 7 bases and 4 bases, in that order; junction bases with no gene match: 5. The CDR3 nucleotides read TGCAGCGCAAGCGGGAGGGCCTCAGATACGCAGTATTTT. Its protein product is CSASGRASDTQYF.

The chain joins TRBV28 to TRBJ1-1, with D tentatively TRBD1 (6 bases). The CDR3 length is 13 residues. Trimming pared 2 bases from V and 8 bases from J, leaving 12 bases between. CDR1 is MDHEN and CDR2 is SYDVKM in the germline V gene. In nucleotides, the CDR3 is TGTGCCAGCAGTTTAACACAGGGCCCAGAAGCTTTCTTT. Translating it yields CASSLTQGPEAFF.

The chain recombines TRBV11-3 with TRBJ2-5; D ambiguous. The CDR3 totals 12 residues. Germline V CDR1 and CDR2: SGHNT, YENEEA. Trimming removed 2 bases from V and 2 bases from J, with 3 bases in between. The CDR3 DNA sequence: TGTGCCAGCAGCTTACAGCAAGAGACCCAGTACTTC. It codes for CASSLQQETQYF.

This clone has a single count. The same CDR3 is also encoded by other DNA sequences in this sample. The chain uses TRBV7-9 and TRBJ2-7; D possibly corresponds to TRBD1 (5 bases). The V and J ends lost 1 base and 0 bases respectively, with 10 bases between them. CDR3 length: 15 residues. CDR1 and CDR2 from the germline V gene are SEHNR and FQNEAQ (reference sequence). The CDR3 protein is CASSLGGGRSYEQYF. CDR3 nucleotides: TGTGCCAGCAGCTTAGGGGGCGGCCGCTCCTACGAGCAGTACTTC. Complete variable domain (other parts from reference TRBV7-9 and TRBJ2-7): DTGVSQNPRHKITKRGQNVTFRCDPISEHNRLYWYRQTLGQGPEFLTYFQNEAQLEKSRLLSDRFSAERPKGSFSTLEIQRTEQGDSAMYLCASSLGGGRSYEQYFGPGTRLTVT.

The chain is built from TRBV10-1 and TRBJ2-4; 9 bases are a match to TRBD1. The CDR3 runs 17 residues. Germline trimming cut 3 bases from V and 1 base from J; bases unmatched to any gene: 7. The germline CDR1 and CDR2 sequences are WNHNN and SYGVQD (reference sequence). CDR3: CASSDSDRGQAKNIQYF. The CDR3 nucleotides are TGCGCCAGCAGTGACTCGGACAGGGGACAGGCCAAAAACATTCAGTACTTC.

The genes are TRBV14 and TRBJ2-1; D might be TRBD2 (5 bases). Trimming removed 2 bases from V and 3 bases from J, with 14 bases in between. This CDR3 region has 16 residues. The V gene's germline CDR1 is SGHDN and CDR2 FVKESK. CDR3 loop: CASSQRGSRSYNEQFF. As DNA, the CDR3 is TGTGCCAGCAGCCAACGCGGGTCTCGAAGCTACAATGAGCAGTTCTTC.

This sequence joins TRBV30 and TRBJ1-2; TRBD1 aligns across 10 bases. The CDR3 is 12 residues long. The germline V gene encodes CDR1 GTSNPN and CDR2 SVGIG (reference sequence). V shed 8 bases and J 3 bases; nucleotides not matched to a gene: 3. The CDR3 spells CAGGQGYYGYTF. For the CDR3, the DNA is TGTGCCGGGGGACAGGGGTACTATGGCTACACCTTC. Supplemented by reference TRBV30 and TRBJ1-2, the full variable domain reads SQTIHQWPATLVQPVGSPLSLECTVEGTSNPNLYWYRQAAGRGLQLLFYSVGIGQISSEVPQNLSASRPQDRQFILSSKKLLLSDSGFYLCAGGQGYYGYTFGSGTRLTVV.

CDR3 protein: CASSLGTGTGYEQYF. In DNA form, the CDR3 reads TGCGCCAGCAGCTTGGGTACAGGGACGGGATACGAGCAGTACTTC. V and J are TRBV5-1 and TRBJ2-7, with TRBD1 as a possible D gene (6 bases). The V end was cut by 0 bases, the J end by 4 bases, with 14 bases between. This CDR3 has 15 residues. The V gene's germline CDR1 is SGHRS and CDR2 YFSETQ.

The chain joins TRBV5-1 to TRBJ1-1; D call uncertain. Trimming took 5 bases from V and 5 from J, leaving 10 bases between them. From germline, CDR1 is SGHRS and CDR2 YFSETQ. CDR3 length: 12 residues. CDR3 nucleotides: TGCGCCAGCAGTGGAAGGGATACTGAAGCTTTCTTT. Amino acid sequence: CASSGRDTEAFF.

The chain couples TRBV5-1 to TRBJ2-3, with TRBD2 as a possible D gene (6 bases). The V end was cut by 1 base, the J end by 2 bases, with 11 bases between. Germline CDR1 and CDR2: SGHRS and YFSETQ. The length of the CDR3 is 15 residues. The CDR3 DNA sequence: TGCGCCAGCAGCTTGAACGGGAGTCCCACAGATACGCAGTATTTT. Its protein is CASSLNGSPTDTQYF.